This T cell receptor (beta chain) comes out of a study of cytomegalovirus exposure and HLA in healthy donors. On this clone: Its target is unknown.

Participants comprised healthy donors of bone marrow. Overall study findings and caveats: Researchers had no immune exposure information except CMV serostatus available. According to the study, 160 or so TCR beta chains were cytomegalovirus-associated.

Use of 60 Vbeta and 13 Jbeta primers characterized the PCR. The table came from immunoSEQ multiplex PCR; TCRdb's copy has only in-frame clones and leaves some out. The data hold over 150,000 clones, with 68% observed a single time. V was cut by 2 bases and J by 5 bases, with 17 bases left in between. CDR3 size: 15 residues. Germline CDR1 SGHKS, CDR2 YYEKEE (reference sequence). Sequences were obtained from PBMCs. The rearrangement links TRBV5-5 to TRBJ2-7, with a possible D match to TRBD1 (5 bases). This receptor was identified in a woman in her 40s in good health and CMV-seropositive. The DNA of the CDR3 is TGTGCCAGCAGCTTTGGCCAGGGAATCGACAACGAGCAGTACTTC. It specifies CASSFGQGIDNEQYF.